This T cell receptor beta chain was found in a study of post-analysis software for immune sequencing data. Background on the study: The courses of disease that were included comprised relapsing-remitting, secondary progressive and progressive-relapsing multiple sclerosis.

CDR3 length: 14 residues. Per the germline V gene, CDR1 is DFQATT and CDR2 is SNEGSKA (reference sequence). Trimming cost V 3 bases and J 0 bases, with 10 bases left between them. Prepared libraries of TCR beta cDNA carried unique molecular identifiers. T cells numbering roughly 0.9 to 10 million yielded cDNA molecules that totaled around 500,000. Each CDR3 protein is one row after TCRdb ran MiXCR on the PCR reads. The table has hundreds of thousands of distinct CDR3 sequences, approximately 60% seen once. This clonotype has only a few counts. The target antigen is unknown. Overall study results and limits: Versus controls, multiple sclerosis patients showed significantly lower diversity (normalized Chao1). Among several TRBV segments more frequent in patients than controls were TRBV5-6, TRBV5-1 and TRBV20-1.

The chain joins TRBV20-1 to TRBJ2-3, with D perhaps TRBD2 (6 bases). Sequenced sample: blood. The sequence was obtained from a girl aged 2-10 years with multiple sclerosis. The CDR3 bases are TGCAGTGCTAGTATAGCGGCTAGCACAGATACGCAGTATTTT. It yields the protein CSASIAASTDTQYF.